This T cell receptor (beta chain) is from a study of T cells in Graves' hyperthyroidism and ophthalmopathy (dated by TCRdb to the late 2010s). Looking at the study overall: Peripheral blood was sampled at the time of initial diagnosis, prior to any treatment. To identify TCR V-J signatures that set the groups apart, the researchers used a discovery cohort of 100 patients, made up of 40 to 45 with Graves' ophthalmopathy and 57 with stable Graves' hyperthyroidism. Prospective prediction of ophthalmopathy was tested in an independent validation cohort consisting of roughly 19 hyperthyroidism patients and around 17 patients who later progressed to ophthalmopathy. The roughly 94 discovery patients were randomly split 7:3 into training and test sets. In addition, the study compared T-cell repertoires in thyroid tissue and in blood from over 5 Graves' hyperthyroidism patients. Following sampling, methimazole starting at 30 mg daily was given to hyperthyroidism patients, and high-dose intravenous methylprednisolone was given to ophthalmopathy patients. TCR Vbeta CDR3 sequencing of roughly 140 peripheral blood samples (over 40 ophthalmopathy, approximately 80 hyperthyroidism and approximately 17 progressor patients) is reported in the paper.

Amplification of TCR beta CDR3 regions was carried out from RNA transcripts. For the first round of RT-PCR on the TCR CDR3, the HTBI primer set was used together with the Qiagen OneStep RT-PCR kit. Libraries were constructed in a second round of multiplex PCR, after which size selection and purification were carried out. The libraries were sequenced on an Illumina HiSeq2000 using paired-end 100 bp reads. Turning to the authors' computational methods: SOAPnuke was used to process the raw data, with reads discarded if the reads contained adapters or uncalled bases, had a mean Phred below 15, or lacked an exact constant-primer or identifier match. COPE v1.2.5 was used to merge high-quality paired reads, and clonotypes were defined as unique nucleotide sequences. MiTCR v1.1 was used to align clonotypes to the IMGT TRBV, TRBD and TRBJ reference segments. The analysis was restricted to V-J combinations with a frequency above 0.0001, which together covered around 99% of the repertoires. The TCS score was defined as the ratio of F50 (clonal expansion) to E x V (chaos), calculated using BLOSUM62-based TCRdist between CDR3 peptides within each V-J. Welch's t-statistics and random forest reduced around 510 V-J features to 10 to 15, which were used in a naive Bayes classifier (R e1071). TCRdb reanalyzed the raw reads on its own, using fastp at Q25 for trimming and MiXCR for clone calling, and kept in-frame beta chains. Rows are unified per CDR3 protein, each entry keeping the most common DNA and genes. TCRdb, not the original authors, processed these V and J calls. The sample includes some 350,000 distinct CDR3 sequences, with approximately 14% observed a single time. Jointly, the top ten make up 34% of the sample.

What the work shows at the level of the full study, not this receptor alone: In validation, the model predicted progression to ophthalmopathy a median of 6.5 months before onset, with roughly 70% sensitivity and around 76% specificity. Ophthalmopathy was separated from stable hyperthyroidism by a 13 V-J signature model, with 85% to 90% sensitivity and approximately 81% specificity obtained in cross-validation and 80%/75% obtained in testing. No statistical method was used to set the sample size in advance, and investigators knew the group allocation. Most expanded thyroid clonotypes (frequency above 0.001) were also detected in blood, suggesting blood repertoires may reflect thyroid immune responses.

Points on this clonotype: What this receptor recognizes is not known. No clone much larger than this one lies a single base away; base qualities are absent.

The germline V gene (reference sequence) yields SEHNR for CDR1 and FQNEAQ for CDR2. The CDR3, from cysteine to phenylalanine, totals 15 residues. CDR3 DNA is the only sequence kept; it has 45 bases, read in frame from the first base. At the junction V is shortened by 1 base and J by 3 bases; bases outside the gene matches: 3. Ophthalmopathy patients had moderately to severely active disease, with a Clinical Activity Score of 3 or more, a NOSPECS grade of 4 or more, and a disease duration of less than 3 months. Exclusion was applied to patients with uncontrolled infections, other autoimmune diseases, pregnancy or lactation. Clinical symptoms, serum thyroxine and TRAb, thyroid ultrasound, and orbital computed tomography formed the basis for the diagnoses. Ficoll-Paque density gradient centrifugation was used to isolate PBMCs from about 10 ml of fresh peripheral blood. Total RNA was extracted with Trizol reagent, and quality was checked on an Agilent 2100 Bioanalyzer.

The sequence is built from TRBV7-9 and TRBJ2-7; TRBD2 lines up with 10 middle nucleotides. The sequencing input was blood. The source of this sequence is a woman aged 40 to 49 with Graves' ophthalmopathy. The DNA sequence is TGTGCCAGCAGCTTAGTTTCTAGCGGGGGCTACGAGCAGTACTTC. This gives the protein CASSLVSSGGYEQYF.